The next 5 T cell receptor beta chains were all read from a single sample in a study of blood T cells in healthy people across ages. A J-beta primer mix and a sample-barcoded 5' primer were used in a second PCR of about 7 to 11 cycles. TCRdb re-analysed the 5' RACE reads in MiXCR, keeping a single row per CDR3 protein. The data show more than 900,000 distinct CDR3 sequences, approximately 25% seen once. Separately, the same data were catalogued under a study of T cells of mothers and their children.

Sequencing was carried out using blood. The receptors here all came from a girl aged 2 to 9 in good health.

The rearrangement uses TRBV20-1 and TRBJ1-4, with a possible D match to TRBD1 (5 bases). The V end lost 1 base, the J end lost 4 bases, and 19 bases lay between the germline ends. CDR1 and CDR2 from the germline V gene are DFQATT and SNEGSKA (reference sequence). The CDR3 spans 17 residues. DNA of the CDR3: TGCAGTGCTAGAGGAGGTCCCGCGGACATAATTAATGAAAAACTGTTTTTT. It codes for CSARGGPADIINEKLFF.

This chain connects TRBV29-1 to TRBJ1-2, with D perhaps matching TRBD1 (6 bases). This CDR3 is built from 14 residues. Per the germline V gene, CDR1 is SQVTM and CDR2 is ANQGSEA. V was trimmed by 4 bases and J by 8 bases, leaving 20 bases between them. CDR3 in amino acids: CSVARGEGKTGYTF. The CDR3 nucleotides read TGCAGCGTTGCCAGGGGTGAGGGTAAAACGGGCTACACCTTC.

As DNA, the CDR3 is TGTGCCAGCAGTCCCGGGTCCCAATACAATGAGCAGTTCTTC. The encoded protein is CASSPGSQYNEQFF. This sequence joins TRBV2 and TRBJ2-5, with D unresolved. The J call is doubtful: the DNA matches TRBJ2-1 better. The CDR3 covers 14 residues. Looked up from germline, CDR1 is SNHLY and CDR2 is FYNNEI.

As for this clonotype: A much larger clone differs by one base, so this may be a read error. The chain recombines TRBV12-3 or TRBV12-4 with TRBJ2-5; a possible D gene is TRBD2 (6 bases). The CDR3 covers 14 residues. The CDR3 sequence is CAGSLTSTGETQYF. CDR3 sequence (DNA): TGTGCCGGCAGTTTGACTAGTACGGGTGAGACCCAGTACTTC.

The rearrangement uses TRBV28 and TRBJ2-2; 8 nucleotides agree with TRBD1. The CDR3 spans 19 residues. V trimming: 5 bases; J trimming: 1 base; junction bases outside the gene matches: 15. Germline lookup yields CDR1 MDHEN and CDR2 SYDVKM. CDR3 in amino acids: CASSTNVVDGTGNTGELFF. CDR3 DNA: TGTGCCAGCAGTACCAATGTGGTGGACGGGACAGGGAACACCGGGGAGCTGTTTTTT.